The 2 T cell receptor beta chains in this list originate from one sample, sequenced in a study of T-cell reconstitution after alpha-beta-depleted transplantation in children. Unique molecular identifiers tagged the TCRbeta library. TCRdb analysed the PCR reads with MiXCR anew, one entry per CDR3 protein. The table has 300,000 or so distinct CDR3 sequences, around 25% seen once; the top ten hold 9.5% to 12%. The sample in question was PBMCs, mostly from graft donor cells, obtained 180 days after TCRalphabeta/CD19-depleted stem cell transplant. The receptors were gathered from a male patient between 5 and 17 years old who had a stem cell transplant for acute lymphoblastic leukemia, so the T cells may come from the graft donor.

This clonotype was found a few times. The chain uses TRBV5-1 and TRBJ2-7, with D unresolved. The V end lost 3 bases, the J end lost 2 bases, and 9 bases lay between the germline ends. The CDR3 is 13 amino acids. The germline V gene encodes CDR1 SGHRS and CDR2 YFSETQ. Here the CDR3 reads CASSSQTPYEQYF. The CDR3 DNA is TGCGCCAGCAGCTCCCAGACCCCCTACGAGCAGTACTTC. The variable domain in full, completed from reference TRBV5-1 and TRBJ2-7, reads KAGVTQTPRYLIKTRGQQVTLSCSPISGHRSVSWYQQTPGQGLQFLFEYFSETQRNKGNFPGRFSGRQFSNSRSEMNVSTLELGDSALYLCASSSQTPYEQYFGPGTRLTVT.

This clonotype was detected ten times or more. This chain uses TRBV7-6 with TRBJ2-7, with 7 bases lining up with TRBD1. The CDR3 loop spans 14 amino acids. V trimming: 5 bases; J trimming: 1 base; junction bases outside the gene matches: 5. Germline assignment: CDR1 SGHVS and CDR2 FNYEAQ. This CDR3 reads CASSLSGQSYEQYF. DNA of the CDR3: TGTGCCAGCAGCCTCTCGGGACAGTCCTACGAGCAGTACTTC. Drawing the rest from reference TRBV7-6 and TRBJ2-7, the complete variable domain is GAGVSQSPRYKVTKRGQDVALRCDPISGHVSLYWYRQALGQGPEFLTYFNYEAQQDKSGLPNDRFSAERPEGSISTLTIQRTEQRDSAMYRCASSLSGQSYEQYFGPGTRLTVT.